This entry describes one T cell receptor beta chain. Its antigen is currently unknown. This sample is drawn from a study of metastatic and nonmetastatic thyroid tumors. Study details: Across peripheral blood and tumor or nodule tissue samples taken from malignant and benign thyroid patients, the repertoires were compared with one another. Study-level results: Across blood and tumor, TCR beta diversity in malignant thyroid tumors was reportedly significantly higher than in benign nodules.

Trimming cost V 7 bases and J 0 bases, with 12 bases left between them. This CDR3 comprises 15 residues. Germline assignment: CDR1 ENHRY and CDR2 SYGVKD. Among the patients, none had received any treatment before thyroid surgery. In the study's own analysis: A papillary thyroid cancer distant-metastasis classifier was built from CDR3 differences across clinicopathological groups. TCRdb reassembled clones from the PCR reads with MiXCR. V and J calls and clone size were set by TCRdb, not the authors. The repertoire holds about 32,000 clones, around 19% seen once, with about 7.6% in the top ten. The chain combines TRBV10-3 with TRBJ2-2, with a possible D match to TRBD1 (6 bases). Material for sequencing was blood. The sequence derives from a female donor with papillary thyroid cancer or a benign thyroid nodule (not recorded which). Some clones in this sample may be carry-over from other donors' samples. CDR3 amino acids: CAITNRDTNTGELFF. CDR3 coding DNA: TGTGCCATCACAAACAGGGACACGAACACCGGGGAGCTGTTTTTT.